This T cell receptor beta chain was profiled in a study of cytomegalovirus exposure and HLA in healthy donors. The study, taken as a whole, reports: Cytomegalovirus-associated TCR beta chains were listed, numbering over 150. Subsequent analysis revealed that first-cohort TCR clusters tended to co-occur in the 110 or so validation repertoires. Most sequenced TCRs were rare (though some public TCRs occurred in many donors). Reportedly, cytomegalovirus status was diagnosed with high sensitivity and specificity.

The ends were cut back, 3 bases at V and 1 base at J, with 10 bases in the middle. Germline V gene lookup returns CDR1 SGHRS and CDR2 YFSETQ. This CDR3 has 14 residues. A word on this clone: The antigen remains unidentified.

Measured with immunoSEQ multiplex PCR; TCRdb has only the in-frame clones, and not every one. The sample holds roughly 100,000 clones, roughly 86% seen once. Sequencing was done on a sample of PBMCs. The gene calls are TRBV5-1 and TRBJ1-1, with D possibly matching TRBD1 (6 bases). This clonotype originated in a woman in her late teens or twenties in good health and CMV-seropositive. The CDR3 loop reads CASSSGQTNTEAFF. The CDR3 DNA reads TGCGCCAGCAGCTCTGGACAGACGAACACTGAAGCTTTCTTT.